This TCR beta chain was found in a study of cytomegalovirus exposure and HLA in healthy donors. Study observations and caveats: Compared with the approximately 680-donor mean, an Asian-associated ancestry cluster reportedly had fewer N-insertions, according to a later analysis. Further analysis, carried out later, found HLA-associated TCR beta chains more clonally expanded than equally common other chains. The study recorded 160 or so TCR beta chains that were cytomegalovirus-associated. In an earlier analysis, about 87% or about 30%: the productive usage of most TCR beta V segments.

Notes on this clone: Antigen specificity is unknown.

PCR primers comprised 60 Vbeta and 13 Jbeta primers. Generated by immunoSEQ multiplex PCR, the TCRdb table keeps only in-frame clones and is missing some. The sample lists about 92,000 clones, roughly 69% seen once, with roughly 2.6% in the top ten. The receptor comes from a man in his fifties or sixties in good health and CMV-seronegative. Source material: PBMCs.

The CDR3 is CASSLAGGAGELFF. The CDR3 DNA follows: TGTGCCAGCAGCTTAGCCGGAGGGGCCGGGGAGCTGTTTTTT. The chain couples TRBV7-2 to TRBJ2-2; weak D call: TRBD2 (6 bases). The CDR3 contains 14 residues. Germline V lookup: CDR1 SGHTA, CDR2 FQGNSA. Trimming removed 0 bases at V and 6 bases at J, with 8 bases between. The full variable domain, its missing parts supplied by reference TRBV7-2 and TRBJ2-2, is GAGVSQSPSNKVTEKGKDVELRCDPISGHTALYWYRQSLGQGLEFLIYFQGNSAPDKSGLPSDRFSAERTGGSVSTLTIQRTQQEDSAVYLCASSLAGGAGELFFGEGSRLTVL.